Listed below are T cell receptor beta chains from one sample, sequenced in a study of blood T cell repertoires in COVID-19. Here immunoSEQ multiplex PCR was the method, and the copy in TCRdb shows in-frame clones only, minus some. The sample lists about 170,000 clones; roughly 87% were seen once. Sample: PBMCs or T cells enriched from blood (not recorded which). The receptor set was obtained from a woman aged 45-59 years who had recovered from COVID-19. CDR3s include the opening cysteine and the closing phenylalanine or tryptophan. D genes are given only for firm matches.

TRBV7-3,TRBJ1-6,-,CASSLSLNSPLHF
TRBV4-1,TRBJ1-4,-,CASSQGGDLSNEKLFF
TRBV7-9,TRBJ2-5,-,CASSLGGPIQETQYF
TRBV28,TRBJ1-1,-,CATRSADTEAFF
TRBV30,TRBJ2-7,-,CAWSVPVLYEQYF
TRBV19,TRBJ1-2,-,CASNGGLYGYTF
TRBV30,TRBJ2-5,-,CAWSGAAKGETQYF
TRBV28,TRBJ1-3,TRBD1,CASRDRAGNTIYF
TRBV18,TRBJ1-2,TRBD1,CASSPPDRAVGYTF
TRBV6-5,TRBJ2-7,-,CASSTAGQFFYEQYF
TRBV28,TRBJ1-5,TRBD1,CASRSRQGSSNQPQHF
TRBV5-1,TRBJ2-1,-,CASSFGGTPYNEQFF
TRBV4-2,TRBJ2-4,TRBD2,CASSQVGGASGSLTKNIQYF
TRBV5-1,TRBJ2-3,-,CASSSGQYTDTQYF
TRBV4-1,TRBJ2-1,-,CASSQDFYNEQFF
TRBV20-1,TRBJ1-2,-,CSARHSYGYTF
TRBV12-5,TRBJ2-5,-,CASGPDSETQYF
TRBV11-2,TRBJ1-1,TRBD1,CASSTYRGVNTEAFF
TRBV7-9,TRBJ2-7,-,CASSLGGVSYEQYF
TRBV11-3,TRBJ2-2,TRBD2,CASSLRGRAANTGELFF
TRBV7-9,TRBJ1-2,TRBD1,CASSLAGTEQGYGYTF
TRBV28,TRBJ2-4,-,CASSTPVPQDIQYF
TRBV4-2,TRBJ1-2,-,CASSSATVGYTF
TRBV6-1,TRBJ2-3,TRBD2,CASSEVLAGVRTDTQYF
TRBV2,TRBJ1-2,TRBD1,CASSEARQGSYTF
TRBV7-2,TRBJ1-2,-,CASSHRRQGDGYTF
TRBV19,TRBJ1-1,TRBD1,CASSIRQGRTEAFF
TRBV15,TRBJ2-1,TRBD2,CATSRDGRADNEQFF
TRBV2,TRBJ2-7,TRBD2,CASKWTSGAPYEQYF